This T cell receptor beta chain was captured in a study of shared clonotypes between healthy human individuals. The CDR3 is made up of 17 amino acids. Germline V gene data show CDR1 as GTSNPN and CDR2 as SVGIG (reference sequence). Unmatched junction bases numbered 9, after V lost 6 bases and J lost 0 bases. Every donor, a Caucasian adult, lived in Nashville, Tennessee. Measured with immunoSEQ multiplex PCR; TCRdb has only the in-frame clones, and not every one. The sample has around 1 million clones, 76% seen once; the top ten hold approximately 1.5%. Material: memory CD4+ T cells sorted from blood. Subset meaning: CD45RA-negative fraction. The rearrangement links TRBV30 to TRBJ1-5, with 12 bases aligning to TRBD1. The TCR comes from a man aged 18-30 years in good health. CDR3 bases: TGTGCCTGTCAAACGGGACAGGGGGCCCTTAGCAATCAGCCCCAGCATTTT. Translating it yields CACQTGQGALSNQPQHF.